The T cell receptor beta chain described here comes from a study of cytomegalovirus exposure and HLA in healthy donors. Study observations and caveats: Most TCR sequences were seen very rarely across donors, but some public TCRs occurred in many. Using the classifier, cytomegalovirus status was reportedly diagnosed with high specificity and sensitivity. Excluded were some V segments that proved indistinguishable, including TRBV6-2 and TRBV6-3. Reported findings show TCR beta sequences accurately forecast HLA-A and HLA-B alleles in most subjects.

CDR1 is SGHKS, CDR2 YYEKEE, per germline (reference sequence). V gave up 4 bases and J gave up 5 bases, with 16 bases separating them. The CDR3 has 14 amino acids. Both 60 Vbeta primers and 13 Jbeta primers went into the PCR. Here immunoSEQ multiplex PCR was the method, and the copy in TCRdb shows in-frame clones only, minus some. Among approximately 170,000 clones, roughly 60% were seen once, and the ten largest hold just under 3%. Concerning this clone: The target antigen is unknown.

Sequencing input: PBMCs. The receptor comes from a man aged 40-55 years in good health and CMV-seronegative. V is TRBV5-5 and J is TRBJ2-7; possibly TRBD1 for D (5 bases). The CDR3 nucleotides read TGTGCCAGCAGCCCCAGGGCGATTGCCCACGAGCAGTACTTC. This encodes CASSPRAIAHEQYF.